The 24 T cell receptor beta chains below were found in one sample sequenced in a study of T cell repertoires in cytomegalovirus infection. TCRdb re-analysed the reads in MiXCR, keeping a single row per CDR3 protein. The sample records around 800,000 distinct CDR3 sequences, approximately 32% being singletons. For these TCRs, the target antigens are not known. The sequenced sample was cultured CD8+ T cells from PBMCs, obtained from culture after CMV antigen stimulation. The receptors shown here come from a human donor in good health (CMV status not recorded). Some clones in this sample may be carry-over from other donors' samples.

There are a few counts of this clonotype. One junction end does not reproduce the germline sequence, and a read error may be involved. The CDR3: CSSSSMTGRRDNEQFF. Written as DNA, the CDR3 is TGTTCCAGCAGCTCGATGACAGGGCGTAGGGACAATGAGCAGTTCTTC. The gene calls are TRBV7-9 and TRBJ2-1; 7 bases agree with TRBD1. The CDR3 covers 16 residues. Germline V CDR1 and CDR2: SEHNR, FQNEAQ (reference sequence).

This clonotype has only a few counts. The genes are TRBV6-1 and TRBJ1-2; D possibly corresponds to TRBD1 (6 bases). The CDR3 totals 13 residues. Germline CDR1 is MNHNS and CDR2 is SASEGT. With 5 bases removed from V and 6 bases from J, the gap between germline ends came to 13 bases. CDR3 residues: CASSSGQVHGYTF. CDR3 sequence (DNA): TGTGCCAGCAGTTCGGGACAAGTCCATGGCTACACCTTC.

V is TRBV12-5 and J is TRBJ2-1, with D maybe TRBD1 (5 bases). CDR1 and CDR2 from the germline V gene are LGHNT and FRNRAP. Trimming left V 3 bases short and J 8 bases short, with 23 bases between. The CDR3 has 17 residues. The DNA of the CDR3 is TGTGCTAGTGGTTTCCCCTCACAGTGGGGCGTTTTCTATGAGCAGTTCTTC. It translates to CASGFPSQWGVFYEQFF.

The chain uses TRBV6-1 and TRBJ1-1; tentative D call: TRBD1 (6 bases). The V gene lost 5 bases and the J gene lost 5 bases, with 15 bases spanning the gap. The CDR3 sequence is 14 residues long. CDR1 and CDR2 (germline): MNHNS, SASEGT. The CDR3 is CASSWSQGWTEAFF. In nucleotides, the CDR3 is TGTGCCAGCAGTTGGAGCCAGGGGTGGACTGAAGCTTTCTTT.

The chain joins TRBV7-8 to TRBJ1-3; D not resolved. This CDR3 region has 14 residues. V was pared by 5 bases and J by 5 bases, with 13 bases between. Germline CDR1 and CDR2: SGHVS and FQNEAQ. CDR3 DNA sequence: TGTGCCAGCAGCGTAAGGGAGTCACGAAACACCATATATTTT. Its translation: CASSVRESRNTIYF.

The CDR3 sequence is CASTLSGDHHYEQYF. The CDR3 nucleotides are TGTGCCAGCACCCTAAGCGGGGACCACCACTACGAGCAGTACTTC. The genes are TRBV2 and TRBJ2-7; the match to TRBD2 covers 7 bases. The V segment lost 7 bases and the J segment 3 bases; nucleotides outside the gene matches: 12. The CDR3 totals 15 residues. Germline V gives CDR1 SNHLY, CDR2 FYNNEI.

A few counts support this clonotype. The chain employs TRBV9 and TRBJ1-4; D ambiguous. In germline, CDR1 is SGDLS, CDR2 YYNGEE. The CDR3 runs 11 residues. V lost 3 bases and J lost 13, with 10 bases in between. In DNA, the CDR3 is TGTGCCAGCAGCGGCGGACGGGGACTGTTTTTT. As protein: CASSGGRGLFF.

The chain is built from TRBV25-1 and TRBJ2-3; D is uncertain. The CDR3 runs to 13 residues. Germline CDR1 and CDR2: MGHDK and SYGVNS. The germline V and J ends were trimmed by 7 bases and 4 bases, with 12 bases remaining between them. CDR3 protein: CASKGVAPDTQYF. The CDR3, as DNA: TGTGCCAGCAAAGGCGTGGCGCCAGATACGCAGTATTTT.

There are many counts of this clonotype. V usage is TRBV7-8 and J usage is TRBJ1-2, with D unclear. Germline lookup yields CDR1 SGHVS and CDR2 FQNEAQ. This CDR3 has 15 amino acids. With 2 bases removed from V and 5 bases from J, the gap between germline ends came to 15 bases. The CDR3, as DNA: TGTGCCAGCAGCTTAAGTATCCCAGAGAGTTATGGCTACACCTTC. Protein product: CASSLSIPESYGYTF.

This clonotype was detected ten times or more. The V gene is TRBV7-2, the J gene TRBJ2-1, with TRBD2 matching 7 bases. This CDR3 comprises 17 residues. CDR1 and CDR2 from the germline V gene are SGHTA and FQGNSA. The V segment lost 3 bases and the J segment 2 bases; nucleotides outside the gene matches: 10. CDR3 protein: CASSFSGGTYPYNEQFF. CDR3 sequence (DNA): TGTGCCAGCAGCTTCTCGGGGGGTACATATCCCTACAATGAGCAGTTCTTC.

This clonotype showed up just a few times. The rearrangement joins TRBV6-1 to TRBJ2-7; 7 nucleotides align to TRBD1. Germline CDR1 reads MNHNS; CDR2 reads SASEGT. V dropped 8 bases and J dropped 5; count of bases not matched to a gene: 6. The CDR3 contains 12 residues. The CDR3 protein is CASGDRADEQYF. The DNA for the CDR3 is TGTGCCAGCGGAGACAGGGCGGACGAGCAGTACTTC.

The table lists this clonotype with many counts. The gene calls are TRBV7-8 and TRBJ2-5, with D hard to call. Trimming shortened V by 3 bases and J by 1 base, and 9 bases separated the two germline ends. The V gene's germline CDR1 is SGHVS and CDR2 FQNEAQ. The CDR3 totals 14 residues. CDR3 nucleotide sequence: TGTGCCAGCAGCTTCCGACTGATCCAAGAGACCCAGTACTTC. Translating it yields CASSFRLIQETQYF.

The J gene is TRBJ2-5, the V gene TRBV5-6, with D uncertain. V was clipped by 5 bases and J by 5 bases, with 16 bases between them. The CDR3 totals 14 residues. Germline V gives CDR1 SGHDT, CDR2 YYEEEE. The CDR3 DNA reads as TGTGCCAGCAGGGACCGGGCCGCGGTGGAGACCCAGTACTTC. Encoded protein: CASRDRAAVETQYF.

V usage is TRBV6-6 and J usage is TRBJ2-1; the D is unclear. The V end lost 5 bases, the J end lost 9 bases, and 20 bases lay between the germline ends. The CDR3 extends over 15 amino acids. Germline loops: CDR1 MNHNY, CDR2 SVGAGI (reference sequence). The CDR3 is CASSHQLGVSGEQFF. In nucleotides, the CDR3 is TGTGCCAGCAGTCACCAGCTTGGGGTCTCGGGTGAGCAGTTCTTC.

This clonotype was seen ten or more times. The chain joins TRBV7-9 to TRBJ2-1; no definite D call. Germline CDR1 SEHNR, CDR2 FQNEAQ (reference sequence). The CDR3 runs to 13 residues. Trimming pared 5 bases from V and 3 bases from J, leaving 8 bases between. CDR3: CASSPPDYNEQFF. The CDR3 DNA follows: TGTGCCAGCAGCCCCCCGGACTACAATGAGCAGTTCTTC.

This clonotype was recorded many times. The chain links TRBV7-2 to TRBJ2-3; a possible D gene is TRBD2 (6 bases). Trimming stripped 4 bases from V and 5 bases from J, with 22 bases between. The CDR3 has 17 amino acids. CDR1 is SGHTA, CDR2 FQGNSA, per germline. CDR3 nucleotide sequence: TGTGCCAGCAGCTCACCCGACCGGGGGTTCGCTGAAGATACGCAGTATTTT. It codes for CASSSPDRGFAEDTQYF. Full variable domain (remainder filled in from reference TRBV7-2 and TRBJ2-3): GAGVSQSPSNKVTEKGKDVELRCDPISGHTALYWYRQSLGQGLEFLIYFQGNSAPDKSGLPSDRFSAERTGGSVSTLTIQRTQQEDSAVYLCASSSPDRGFAEDTQYFGPGTRLTVL.

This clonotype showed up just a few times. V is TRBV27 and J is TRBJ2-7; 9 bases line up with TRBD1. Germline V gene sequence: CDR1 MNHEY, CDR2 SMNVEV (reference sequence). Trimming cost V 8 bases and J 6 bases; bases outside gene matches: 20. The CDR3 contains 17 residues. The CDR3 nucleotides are TGTGCCAGCCCCAACAGGACAGGGGTGTACTCGCAGGGCGAGCAGTACTTC. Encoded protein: CASPNRTGVYSQGEQYF.

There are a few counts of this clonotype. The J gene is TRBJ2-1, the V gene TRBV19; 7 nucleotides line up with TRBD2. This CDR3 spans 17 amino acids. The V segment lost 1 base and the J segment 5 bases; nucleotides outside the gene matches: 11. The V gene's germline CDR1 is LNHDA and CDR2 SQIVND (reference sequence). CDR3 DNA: TGTGCCAGTAGTATAGGCTACGGGGGGTCGAGGGACAATGAGCAGTTCTTC. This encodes CASSIGYGGSRDNEQFF.

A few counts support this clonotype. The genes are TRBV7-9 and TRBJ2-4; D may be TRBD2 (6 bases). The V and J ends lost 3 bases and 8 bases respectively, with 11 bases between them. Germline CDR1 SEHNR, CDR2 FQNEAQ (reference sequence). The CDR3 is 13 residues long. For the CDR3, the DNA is TGTGCCAGCAGCTTCGGGGGTATTCACATTCAGTACTTC. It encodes CASSFGGIHIQYF.

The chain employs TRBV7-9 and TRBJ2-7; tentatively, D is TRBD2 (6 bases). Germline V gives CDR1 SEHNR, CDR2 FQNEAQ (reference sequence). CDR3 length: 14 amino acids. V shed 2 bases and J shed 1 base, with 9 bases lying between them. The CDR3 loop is CASSLSGASYEQYF. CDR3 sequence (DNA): TGTGCCAGCAGCTTATCGGGAGCGTCCTACGAGCAGTACTTC.

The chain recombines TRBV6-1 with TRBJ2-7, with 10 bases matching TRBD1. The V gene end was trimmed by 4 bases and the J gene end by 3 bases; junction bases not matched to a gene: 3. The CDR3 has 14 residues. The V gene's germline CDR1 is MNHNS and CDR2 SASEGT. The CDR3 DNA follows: TGTGCCAGCAGTGTGAGGACAGGGGGCTACGAGCAGTACTTC. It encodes CASSVRTGGYEQYF.

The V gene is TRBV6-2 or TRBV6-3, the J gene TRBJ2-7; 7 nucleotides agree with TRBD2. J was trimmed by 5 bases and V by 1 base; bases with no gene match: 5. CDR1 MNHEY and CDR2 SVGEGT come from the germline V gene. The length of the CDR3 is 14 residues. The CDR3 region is CASSYLAGVHEQYV. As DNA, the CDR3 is TGTGCCAGCAGTTACTTGGCGGGGGTGCACGAGCAGTACGTC.

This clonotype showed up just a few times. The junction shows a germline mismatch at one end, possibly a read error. The CDR3, as DNA: TGTGCTAGTGGTCCGGGACTAGCGGAGCGGTACTTC. Protein: CASGPGLAERYF. This chain joins TRBV12-5 and TRBJ2-7; 11 bases agree with TRBD2. Germline CDR1 LGHNT, CDR2 FRNRAP. The CDR3 loop spans 12 amino acids.

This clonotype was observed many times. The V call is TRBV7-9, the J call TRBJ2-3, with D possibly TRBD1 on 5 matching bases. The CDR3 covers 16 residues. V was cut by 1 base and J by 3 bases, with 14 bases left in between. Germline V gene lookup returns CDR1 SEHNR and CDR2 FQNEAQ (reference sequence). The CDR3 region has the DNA TGTGCCAGCAGCTTAGGGGGCAGTCGGGCTACAGATACGCAGTATTTT. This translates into CASSLGGSRATDTQYF. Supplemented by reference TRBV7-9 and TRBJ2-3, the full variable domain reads DTGVSQNPRHKITKRGQNVTFRCDPISEHNRLYWYRQTLGQGPEFLTYFQNEAQLEKSRLLSDRFSAERPKGSFSTLEIQRTEQGDSAMYLCASSLGGSRATDTQYFGPGTRLTVL.